A single sample gave rise to the 21 T cell receptor beta chains below, sequenced in a study of Graves' ophthalmopathy and Graves' hyperthyroidism. RNA transcripts were the source from which TCR beta CDR3 regions were amplified. Amplification began with first-round RT-PCR using HTBI primers, then second-round multiplex PCR was performed. Via MiXCR, TCRdb re-called the multiplex PCR reads, giving one row per CDR3 protein. The sample lists under 350,000 distinct CDR3 sequences; roughly a sixth were seen once. The sample was peripheral blood. These receptors were obtained from an adult man with Graves' ophthalmopathy.

In its sample, this clonotype was seen many times. This chain joins TRBV7-8 and TRBJ2-7; tentative D call: TRBD1 (6 bases). The CDR3 spans 16 residues. V lost 5 bases, J lost 3 bases, and 20 bases lay in between. From germline, CDR1 is SGHVS and CDR2 FQNEAQ. CDR3 sequence: CASSPPGQGYLYEQYF. The CDR3 DNA sequence: TGTGCCAGCAGCCCCCCTGGGCAGGGGTACCTCTACGAGCAGTACTTC.

The rearrangement links TRBV12-3 or TRBV12-4 to TRBJ1-2; possibly TRBD1 for D (5 bases). The CDR3 is 13 residues long. V gave up 4 bases and J gave up 7 bases, with 13 bases separating them. The CDR3 here is CASSSITGVGYTF. The DNA of the CDR3 is TGTGCCAGCAGTTCCATCACGGGGGTTGGCTACACCTTC.

This clonotype appeared a few times. The chain uses TRBV12-3 or TRBV12-4 and TRBJ2-7; 7 bases line up with TRBD1. The ends lost 6 bases at V and 2 bases at J; junction bases unmatched: 4. This CDR3 is built from 13 residues. CDR3 region: CASRQTGTYEQYF. As DNA, the CDR3 is TGTGCCAGCAGGCAGACAGGGACCTACGAGCAGTACTTC.

This clonotype has a count of ten or more. The chain has TRBV11-2 and TRBJ2-7; 7 nucleotides line up with TRBD1. J gave up 5 bases and V 5 bases, and 9 bases lay outside the gene matches. From germline, CDR1 is SGHAT and CDR2 FQNNGV. The length of the CDR3 is 14 residues. The CDR3 DNA reads as TGTGCCAGCAGCGTCGAGAACAGGGGACACGAGCAGTACTTC. It encodes CASSVENRGHEQYF.

The table lists this clonotype with a count of one. The V and J genes are TRBV6-2 or TRBV6-3 and TRBJ2-2; TRBD1 agrees at 10 bases. V lost 5 bases to trimming and J lost 5 bases; unmatched junction nucleotides: 5. Germline CDR1 reads MNHEY; CDR2 reads SVGEGT. CDR3 size: 15 residues. CDR3: CASSKGQGRTGELFF. The CDR3 region has the DNA TGTGCCAGCAGTAAGGGACAGGGGAGAACCGGGGAGCTGTTTTTT.

This clonotype was seen repeatedly, ten times or more. The rearrangement uses TRBV12-3 or TRBV12-4 and TRBJ1-6; D remains ambiguous. With 1 base removed from V and 12 bases from J, the gap between germline ends came to 7 bases. The CDR3 is 12 amino acids. CDR3 DNA sequence: TGTGCCAGCAGTTTAGGAGAGCTACCCCTCCACTTT. This gives the protein CASSLGELPLHF.

The rearrangement links TRBV28 to TRBJ2-5, with no clear D. V dropped 4 bases and J dropped 3 bases, with 15 bases sitting between them. Per the germline V gene, CDR1 is MDHEN and CDR2 is SYDVKM. The CDR3 sequence is 15 residues long. The CDR3 sequence is CASSSDDDTEETQYF. DNA of the CDR3: TGTGCCAGCAGTTCCGACGATGACACAGAAGAGACCCAGTACTTC.

This clonotype came up many times. The V gene is TRBV2, the J gene TRBJ1-5; tentatively, D is TRBD1 (6 bases). Per germline, CDR1 SNHLY and CDR2 FYNNEI. V lost 3 bases and J 4 bases, leaving 13 bases between the germline ends. The CDR3 has 15 residues. The CDR3: CASSEFLGGNQPQHF. Written as DNA, the CDR3 is TGTGCCAGCAGTGAGTTCCTAGGGGGAAATCAGCCCCAGCATTTT.

This clonotype was seen more than once but under ten times. This chain joins TRBV12-3 or TRBV12-4 and TRBJ1-3; 9 nucleotides agree with TRBD1. V trimming: 6 bases; J trimming: 5 bases; junction bases outside the gene matches: 5. This CDR3 is 14 amino acids long. CDR3 nucleotide sequence: TGTGCCAGCAGGGGGGGGACAGGGAGAAACACCATATATTTT. As protein: CASRGGTGRNTIYF.

This clonotype was seen many times. J is TRBJ2-4 and V is TRBV7-2; 9 nucleotides line up with TRBD1. The CDR3 has 15 residues. The J segment lost 9 bases and the V segment lost 4 bases, leaving 10 bases of the junction unmatched. Germline lookup yields CDR1 SGHTA and CDR2 FQGNSA. In DNA form, the CDR3 reads TGTGCCAGCAGCTCCAGGACACAGGGGGCAGGCATTCAGTACTTC. This codes for CASSSRTQGAGIQYF.

This clonotype was seen at least ten times. The V gene is TRBV19, the J gene TRBJ2-2; perhaps TRBD1 as D (5 bases). Germline assignment: CDR1 LNHDA and CDR2 SQIVND (reference sequence). The CDR3 spans 14 residues. The germline V and J ends were trimmed by 7 bases and 6 bases, with 15 bases remaining between them. The CDR3 sequence is CASTPTRQSGELFF. Here the CDR3 DNA reads TGTGCCAGTACCCCAACTCGACAGTCCGGGGAGCTGTTTTTT. Looking up the rest from reference TRBV19 and TRBJ2-2 gives the full variable domain: DGGITQSPKYLFRKEGQNVTLSCEQNLNHDAMYWYRQDPGQGLRLIYYSQIVNDFQKGDIAEGYSVSREKKESFPLTVTSAQKNPTAFYLCASTPTRQSGELFFGEGSRLTVL.

This clonotype has a count of ten or more. The rearrangement uses TRBV7-2 and TRBJ2-7, with D hard to call. The germline gives CDR1 SGHTA, CDR2 FQGNSA. CDR3 length: 14 amino acids. Trimming removed 2 bases from V and 1 base from J, with 9 bases in between. CDR3 residues: CASSLILTSYEQYF. The CDR3 region has the DNA TGTGCCAGCAGCTTAATTCTCACATCCTACGAGCAGTACTTC.

This clonotype was recorded many times. This chain uses TRBV30 with TRBJ2-7; no reliable D call. Germline V gene lookup returns CDR1 GTSNPN and CDR2 SVGIG (reference sequence). With 0 bases removed from V and 2 bases from J, the gap between germline ends came to 5 bases. The CDR3 has 12 residues. CDR3 sequence reads: CAWSVPPYEQYF. For the CDR3, the DNA is TGTGCCTGGAGTGTACCCCCCTACGAGCAGTACTTC.

About this clonotype itself: The junction departs from the called germline gene at one end, perhaps through a read error. The chain has TRBV12-3 or TRBV12-4 and TRBJ2-7; D may be TRBD1 (6 bases). The CDR3 extends over 15 amino acids. The CDR3 protein is CASTSTGNSSYEQYF. The CDR3, as DNA: TGTGCCAGCACCTCGACAGGTAACAGCTCCTACGAACAGTACTTC.

J is TRBJ1-2 and V is TRBV5-6; 8 bases agree with TRBD1. In germline, CDR1 is SGHDT, CDR2 YYEEEE. Trimming took 4 bases from V and 2 from J; bases not matched to a gene: 16. CDR3 length: 18 residues. DNA for the CDR3: TGTGCCAGCAGCACCCTCGAGGACAGGGAGGTTTGGAACTATGGCTACACCTTC. This encodes CASSTLEDREVWNYGYTF.

Many counts were recorded for this clonotype. The chain joins TRBV29-1 to TRBJ1-1; D is undetermined. CDR3 length: 11 amino acids. Per germline, CDR1 SQVTM and CDR2 ANQGSEA. V was pared by 2 bases and J by 1 base, with 2 bases between. CDR3 sequence reads: CSVESNTEAFF. CDR3 DNA sequence: TGCAGCGTTGAATCGAACACTGAAGCTTTCTTT.

In this sample, this clonotype turned up many times. This sequence joins TRBV28 and TRBJ2-7; D is uncertain. Germline V gives CDR1 MDHEN, CDR2 SYDVKM. The V end lost 4 bases, the J end lost 3 bases, and 13 bases lay between the germline ends. The CDR3 is 14 residues long. The CDR3 DNA follows: TGTGCCAGCAGTTCATCGGACGGATACTACGAGCAGTACTTC. As protein: CASSSSDGYYEQYF.

This clonotype was detected ten times or more. The chain has TRBV2 and TRBJ2-7; 7 bases map to TRBD1. The V gene end was trimmed by 6 bases and the J gene end by 0 bases; junction bases not matched to a gene: 5. CDR3 length equals 14 residues. Germline V lookup: CDR1 SNHLY, CDR2 FYNNEI. CDR3 region: CASRAGTVSYEQYF. The CDR3 DNA follows: TGTGCCAGCAGGGCCGGGACAGTCTCCTACGAGCAGTACTTC.

V is TRBV27 and J is TRBJ2-7, with a tentative D call TRBD2 (5 bases). This CDR3 contains 13 residues. V was clipped by 6 bases and J by 2 bases, with 11 bases between them. The germline V gene encodes CDR1 MNHEY and CDR2 SMNVEV (reference sequence). CDR3 DNA: TGTGCCAGCAGCTCACTAGGAACCTACGAGCAGTACTTC. Translated, it gives CASSSLGTYEQYF.

This clonotype was seen at least ten times. The chain recombines TRBV20-1 with TRBJ1-6, with 10 bases identical to TRBD1. After removal of 4 bases from V and 7 bases from J, the junction contained 4 bases not matched to a gene. From germline, CDR1 is DFQATT and CDR2 SNEGSKA (reference sequence). The CDR3 runs to 14 residues. The CDR3 DNA sequence: TGCAGTGCTACCCCGGGACAGGGGAATTCACCCCTCCACTTT. It is translated as CSATPGQGNSPLHF.

This clonotype was recorded many times. This CDR3 is CASRWGMGVNTEAFF. CDR3 nucleotide sequence: TGCGCCAGCAGATGGGGTATGGGTGTGAACACTGAAGCTTTCTTT. The chain links TRBV5-1 to TRBJ1-1; D is unclear. This CDR3 spans 15 amino acids. Trimming cost V 5 bases and J 0 bases, with 14 bases left between them. Germline lookup yields CDR1 SGHRS and CDR2 YFSETQ.